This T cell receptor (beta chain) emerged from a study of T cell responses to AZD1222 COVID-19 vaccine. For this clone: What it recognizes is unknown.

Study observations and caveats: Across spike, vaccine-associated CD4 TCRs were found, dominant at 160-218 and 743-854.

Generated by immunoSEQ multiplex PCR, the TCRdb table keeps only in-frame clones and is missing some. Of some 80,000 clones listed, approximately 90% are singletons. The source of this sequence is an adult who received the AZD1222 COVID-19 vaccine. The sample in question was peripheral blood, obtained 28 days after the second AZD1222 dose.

CDR3 amino acids: CASSLQGVGQPQHF. DNA of the CDR3: TGTGCCAGCAGCTTACAGGGGGTTGGTCAGCCCCAGCATTTT. The V and J genes are TRBV5-6 and TRBJ1-5, with 8 positions matching TRBD1. After removal of 2 bases from V and 6 bases from J, the junction contained 4 bases not matched to a gene. The germline gives CDR1 SGHDT, CDR2 YYEEEE. The CDR3 runs to 14 residues.